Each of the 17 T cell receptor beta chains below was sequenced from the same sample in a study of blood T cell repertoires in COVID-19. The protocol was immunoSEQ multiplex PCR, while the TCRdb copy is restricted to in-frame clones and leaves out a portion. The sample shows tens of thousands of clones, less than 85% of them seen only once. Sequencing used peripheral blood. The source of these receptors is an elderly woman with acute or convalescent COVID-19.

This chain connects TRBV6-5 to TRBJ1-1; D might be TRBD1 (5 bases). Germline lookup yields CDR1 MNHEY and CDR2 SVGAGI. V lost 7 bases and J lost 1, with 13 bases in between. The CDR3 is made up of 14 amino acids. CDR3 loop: CASTDRGSNTEAFF. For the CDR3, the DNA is TGTGCCAGCACCGACAGAGGCTCGAACACTGAAGCTTTCTTT.

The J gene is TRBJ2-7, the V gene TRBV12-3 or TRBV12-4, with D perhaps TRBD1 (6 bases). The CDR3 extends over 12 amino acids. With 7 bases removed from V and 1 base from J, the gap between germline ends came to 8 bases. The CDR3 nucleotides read TGTGCCAGCATGAGGGGGTCCTACGAGCAGTACTTC. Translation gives CASMRGSYEQYF.

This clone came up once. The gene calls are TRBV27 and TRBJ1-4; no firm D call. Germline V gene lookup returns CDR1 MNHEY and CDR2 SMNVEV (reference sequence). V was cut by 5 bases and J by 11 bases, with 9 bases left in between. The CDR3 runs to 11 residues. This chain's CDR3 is CASSEGGKLFF. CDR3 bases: TGTGCCAGCAGTGAGGGTGGTAAACTGTTTTTT. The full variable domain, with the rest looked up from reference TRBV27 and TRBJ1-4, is EAQVTQNPRYLITVTGKKLTVTCSQNMNHEYMSWYRQDPGLGLRQIYYSMNVEVTDKGDVPEGYKVSRKEKRNFPLILESPSPNQTSLYFCASSEGGKLFFGSGTQLSVL.

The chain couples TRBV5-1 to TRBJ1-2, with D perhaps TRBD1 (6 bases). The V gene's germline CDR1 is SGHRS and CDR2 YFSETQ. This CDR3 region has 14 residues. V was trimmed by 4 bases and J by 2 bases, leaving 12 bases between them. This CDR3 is CASSPGHMNYGYTF. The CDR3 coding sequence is TGCGCCAGCAGCCCGGGACACATGAACTATGGCTACACCTTC.

This CDR3 is CAAGTRRGTQYF. In DNA, the CDR3 is TGTGCCGCGGGGACGCGACGAGGGACCCAGTACTTC. V is TRBV6-5 and J is TRBJ2-5; D perhaps matches TRBD2 (6 bases). Germline CDR1 MNHEY, CDR2 SVGAGI. V was cut by 11 bases and J by 7 bases, with 17 bases left in between. CDR3 length: 12 amino acids.

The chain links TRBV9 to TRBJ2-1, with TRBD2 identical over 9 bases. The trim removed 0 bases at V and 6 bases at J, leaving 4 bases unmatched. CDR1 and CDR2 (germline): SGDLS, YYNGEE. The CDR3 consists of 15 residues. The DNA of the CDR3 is TGTGCCAGCAGCGTAGGCGGGAGGGTTAGCAATGAGCAGTTCTTC. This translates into CASSVGGRVSNEQFF.

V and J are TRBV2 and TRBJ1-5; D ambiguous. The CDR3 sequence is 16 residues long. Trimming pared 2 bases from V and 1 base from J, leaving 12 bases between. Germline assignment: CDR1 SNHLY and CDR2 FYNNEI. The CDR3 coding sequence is TGTGCCAGCAGTGAACGCCGGGTTTCGAGCAATCAGCCCCAGCATTTT. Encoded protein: CASSERRVSSNQPQHF.

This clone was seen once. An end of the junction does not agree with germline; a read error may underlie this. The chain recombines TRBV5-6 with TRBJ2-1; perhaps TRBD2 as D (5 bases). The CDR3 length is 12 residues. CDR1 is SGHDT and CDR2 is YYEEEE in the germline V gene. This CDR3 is CASSPPGNGQFF. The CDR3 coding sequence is TGTGCCAGCAGTCCCCCGGGAAATGGGCAGTTCTTC.

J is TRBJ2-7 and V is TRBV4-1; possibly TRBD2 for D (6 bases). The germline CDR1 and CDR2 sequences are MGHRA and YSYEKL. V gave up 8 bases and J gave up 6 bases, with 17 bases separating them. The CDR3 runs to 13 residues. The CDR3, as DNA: TGCGCCAGCTCTGGCCTATTTAGCGGCGAGCAGTACTTC. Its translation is CASSGLFSGEQYF.

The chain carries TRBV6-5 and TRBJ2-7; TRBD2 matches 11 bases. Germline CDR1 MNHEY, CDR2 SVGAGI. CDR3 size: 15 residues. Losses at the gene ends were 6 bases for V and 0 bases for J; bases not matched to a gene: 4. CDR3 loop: CASRLTSGISYEQYF. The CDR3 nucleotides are TGTGCCAGCAGGTTGACTAGCGGGATCTCCTACGAGCAGTACTTC.

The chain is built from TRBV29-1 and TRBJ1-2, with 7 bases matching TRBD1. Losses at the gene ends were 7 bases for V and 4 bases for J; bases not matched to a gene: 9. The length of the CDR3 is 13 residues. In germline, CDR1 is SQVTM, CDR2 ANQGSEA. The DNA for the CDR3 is TGCAGCGCTGTAAGACAGGGCGGCTATGGCTACACCTTC. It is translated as CSAVRQGGYGYTF.

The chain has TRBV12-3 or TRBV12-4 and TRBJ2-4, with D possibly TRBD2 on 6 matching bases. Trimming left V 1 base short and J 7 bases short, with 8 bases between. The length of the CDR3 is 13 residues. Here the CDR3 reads CASSLVGTNIQYF. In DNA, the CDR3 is TGTGCCAGCAGTTTAGTAGGGACTAACATTCAGTACTTC.

The CDR3 nucleotides are TGTGCCAGTAGTAAAAGAACAGGGGGAGCAGAGACCCAGTACTTC. The encoded protein is CASSKRTGGAETQYF. The chain joins TRBV19 to TRBJ2-5; TRBD1 matches at 8 bases. Germline CDR1 reads LNHDA; CDR2 reads SQIVND (reference sequence). V lost 4 bases and J lost 4; bases outside the gene matches: 8. This CDR3 is built from 15 residues.

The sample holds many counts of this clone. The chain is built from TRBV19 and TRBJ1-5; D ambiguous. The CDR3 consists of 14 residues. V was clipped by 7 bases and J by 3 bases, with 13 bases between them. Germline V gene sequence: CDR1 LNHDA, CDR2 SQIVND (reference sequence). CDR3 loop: CASKGTRDNQPQHF. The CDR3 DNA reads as TGTGCCAGTAAAGGTACGAGGGACAATCAGCCCCAGCATTTT.

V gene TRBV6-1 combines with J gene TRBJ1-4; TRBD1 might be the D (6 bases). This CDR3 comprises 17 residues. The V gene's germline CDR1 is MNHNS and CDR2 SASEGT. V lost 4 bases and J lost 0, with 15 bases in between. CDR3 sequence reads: CASSGGGGFPTNEKLFF. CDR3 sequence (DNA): TGTGCCAGCAGTGGGGGGGGCGGATTTCCAACTAATGAAAAACTGTTTTTT.

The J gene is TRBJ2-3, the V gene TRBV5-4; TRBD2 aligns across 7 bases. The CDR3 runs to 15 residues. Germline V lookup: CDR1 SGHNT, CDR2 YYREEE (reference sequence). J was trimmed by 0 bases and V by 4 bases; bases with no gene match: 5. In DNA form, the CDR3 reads TGTGCCAGCAGCGTCCCGGGACTAAGCACAGATACGCAGTATTTT. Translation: CASSVPGLSTDTQYF.

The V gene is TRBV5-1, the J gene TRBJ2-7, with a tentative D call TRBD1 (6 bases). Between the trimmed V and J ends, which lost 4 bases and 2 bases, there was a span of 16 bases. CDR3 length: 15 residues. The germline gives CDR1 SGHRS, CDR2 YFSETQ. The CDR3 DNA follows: TGCGCCAGCAGCCCCCGGGACACGAAACCCTACGAGCAGTACTTC. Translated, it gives CASSPRDTKPYEQYF.